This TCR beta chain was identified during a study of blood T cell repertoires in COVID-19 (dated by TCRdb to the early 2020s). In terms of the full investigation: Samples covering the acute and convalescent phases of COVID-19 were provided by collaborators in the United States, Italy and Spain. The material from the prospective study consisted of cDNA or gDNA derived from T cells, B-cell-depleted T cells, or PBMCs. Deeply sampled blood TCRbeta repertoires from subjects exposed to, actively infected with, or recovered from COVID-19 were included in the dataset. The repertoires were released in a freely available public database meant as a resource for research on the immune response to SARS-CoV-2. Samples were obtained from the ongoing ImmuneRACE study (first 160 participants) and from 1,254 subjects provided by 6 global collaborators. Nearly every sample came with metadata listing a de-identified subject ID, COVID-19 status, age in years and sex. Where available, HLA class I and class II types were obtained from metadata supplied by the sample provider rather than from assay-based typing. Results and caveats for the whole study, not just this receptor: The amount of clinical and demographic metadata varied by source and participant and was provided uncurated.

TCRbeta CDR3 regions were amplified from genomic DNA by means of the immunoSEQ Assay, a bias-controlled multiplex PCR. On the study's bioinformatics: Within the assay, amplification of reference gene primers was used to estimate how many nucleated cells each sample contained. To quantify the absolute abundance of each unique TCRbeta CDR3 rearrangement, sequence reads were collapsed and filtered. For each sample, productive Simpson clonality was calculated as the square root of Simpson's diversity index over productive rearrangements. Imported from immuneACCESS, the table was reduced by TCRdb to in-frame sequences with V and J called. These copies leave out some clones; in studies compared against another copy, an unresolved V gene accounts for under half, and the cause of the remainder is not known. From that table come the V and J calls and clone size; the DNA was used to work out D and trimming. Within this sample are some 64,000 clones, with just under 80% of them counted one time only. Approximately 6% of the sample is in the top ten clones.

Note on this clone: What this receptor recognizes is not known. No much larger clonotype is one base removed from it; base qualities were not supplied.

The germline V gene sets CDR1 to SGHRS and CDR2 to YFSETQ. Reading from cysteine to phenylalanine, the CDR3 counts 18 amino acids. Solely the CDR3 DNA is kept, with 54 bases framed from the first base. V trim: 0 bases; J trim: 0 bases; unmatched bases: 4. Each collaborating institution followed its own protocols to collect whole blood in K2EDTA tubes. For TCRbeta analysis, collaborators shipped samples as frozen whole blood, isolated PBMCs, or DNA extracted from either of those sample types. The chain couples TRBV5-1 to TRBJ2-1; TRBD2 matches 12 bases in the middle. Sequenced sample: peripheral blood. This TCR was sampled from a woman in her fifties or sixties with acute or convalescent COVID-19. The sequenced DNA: TGCGCCAGCAGCTTGGGTACTAGCGGGGGGCCCTCCTACAATGAGCAGTTCTTC. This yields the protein CASSLGTSGGPSYNEQFF. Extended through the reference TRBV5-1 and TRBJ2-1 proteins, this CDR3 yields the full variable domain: KAGVTQTPRYLIKTRGQQVTLSCSPISGHRSVSWYQQTPGQGLQFLFEYFSETQRNKGNFPGRFSGRQFSNSRSEMNVSTLELGDSALYLCASSLGTSGGPSYNEQFFGPGTRLTVL.